A single sample gave rise to the 32 T cell receptor beta chains below, sequenced in a study of blood T cell repertoires in COVID-19 (dated by TCRdb to the early 2020s). The protocol used for the library was the immunoSEQ multiplex PCR assay. TCRdb took over this immuneACCESS table, retaining in-frame rearrangements with V and J assigned. Such tables are incomplete; in checked studies, under half of the missing clones stem from an unresolved V gene, and the remainder is unexplained. The table for this sample lists about 340,000 clones; approximately 92% of them were counted only once. Around 18% of the sample is in the top ten clones. The sample comprised PBMCs or T cells enriched from blood (not recorded which). The receptors shown here come from a woman aged 25 to 39 who had recovered from COVID-19.

The gene calls are TRBV5-1 and TRBJ1-1; the match to TRBD1 covers 8 bases. The ends lost 3 bases at V and 4 bases at J; junction bases unmatched: 5. Germline lookup yields CDR1 SGHRS and CDR2 YFSETQ. This CDR3 has 14 amino acids. The CDR3 sequence: CASSSLDRATEAFF. The CDR3 DNA reads TGCGCCAGCAGCTCACTGGACAGGGCCACTGAAGCTTTCTTT. Looking up the rest from reference TRBV5-1 and TRBJ1-1 gives the full variable domain: KAGVTQTPRYLIKTRGQQVTLSCSPISGHRSVSWYQQTPGQGLQFLFEYFSETQRNKGNFPGRFSGRQFSNSRSEMNVSTLELGDSALYLCASSSLDRATEAFFGQGTRLTVV.

The chain uses TRBV19 and TRBJ1-1; D is undetermined. Per germline, CDR1 LNHDA and CDR2 SQIVND (reference sequence). The CDR3 extends over 13 amino acids. The V gene lost 1 base and the J gene lost 5 bases, with 8 bases spanning the gap. CDR3 region: CASSIVADTEAFF. CDR3 coding DNA: TGTGCCAGTAGTATAGTGGCCGATACTGAAGCTTTCTTT.

The rearrangement joins TRBV9 to TRBJ2-1, with 10 bases identical to TRBD2. Germline V gene sequence: CDR1 SGDLS, CDR2 YYNGEE. The CDR3 extends over 15 amino acids. V lost 0 bases to trimming and J lost 8 bases; unmatched junction nucleotides: 5. The CDR3 loop is CASSVVASGSYEQFF. The DNA for the CDR3 is TGTGCCAGCAGCGTAGTTGCTAGCGGGAGCTATGAGCAGTTCTTC.

The chain recombines TRBV5-4 with TRBJ1-2; 7 bases match TRBD1. Germline values: CDR1 SGHNT, CDR2 YYREEE (reference sequence). This CDR3 comprises 14 residues. Germline trimming cut 4 bases from V and 2 bases from J; bases unmatched to any gene: 5. CDR3 in amino acids: CASSPRTGNYGYTF. For the CDR3, the DNA is TGTGCCAGCAGCCCGAGGACAGGCAACTATGGCTACACCTTC.

J is TRBJ2-6 and V is TRBV2, with 7 bases aligning to TRBD1. The CDR3 covers 13 residues. Per germline, CDR1 SNHLY and CDR2 FYNNEI. J lost 2 bases, V lost 9 bases, and 1 base had no gene match. The DNA of the CDR3 is TGTGCCAGGCAGGGGGCTGGGGCCAACGTCCTGACTTTC. Protein sequence: CARQGAGANVLTF.

The V and J genes are TRBV7-3 and TRBJ2-5; 7 bases are shared with TRBD2. V shed 4 bases, J shed 2 bases, and the junction held 1 base outside the gene matches. The CDR3 extends over 13 amino acids. The V gene's germline CDR1 is SGHTA and CDR2 FQGTGA. The CDR3 region is CASSWTRQETQYF. Written as DNA, the CDR3 is TGTGCCAGCAGCTGGACTAGGCAAGAGACCCAGTACTTC.

The gene calls are TRBV5-1 and TRBJ1-2; D unclear. Trimming shortened V by 1 base and J by 3 bases, and 19 bases separated the two germline ends. Germline CDR1 reads SGHRS; CDR2 reads YFSETQ. CDR3 length: 17 residues. This CDR3 reads CASSLQGTPLTDYGYTF. As DNA, the CDR3 is TGCGCCAGCAGCTTGCAAGGCACTCCCTTAACAGACTATGGCTACACCTTC.

This clone has more than one count but fewer than ten. The gene calls are TRBV19 and TRBJ1-4; D perhaps matches TRBD1 (5 bases). V lost 6 bases and J 0 bases, leaving 11 bases between the germline ends. The CDR3 runs to 15 residues. CDR1 and CDR2 from the germline V gene are LNHDA and SQIVND (reference sequence). The DNA for the CDR3 is TGTGCCAGTAGGCAGAGACAGCCAACTAATGAAAAACTGTTTTTT. Translating gives CASRQRQPTNEKLFF.

This clone was counted a few times. The V and J genes are TRBV15 and TRBJ2-1, with 8 bases fitting TRBD2. Germline CDR1 reads LNHNV; CDR2 reads YYDKDF (reference sequence). Germline trimming cut 1 base from V and 7 bases from J; bases unmatched to any gene: 6. The CDR3 is made up of 15 amino acids. CDR3 amino acids: CATSRVRGGLNEQFF. In nucleotides, the CDR3 is TGTGCCACCAGCAGAGTCCGGGGGGGTCTTAATGAGCAGTTCTTC.

The rearrangement uses TRBV2 and TRBJ2-5, with 8 bases fitting TRBD1. Germline CDR1 SNHLY, CDR2 FYNNEI. This CDR3 spans 15 amino acids. With V trimmed by 5 bases and J by 5 bases, 10 bases remained unmatched. For the CDR3, the DNA is TGTGCCAGCAGTTTCTATAAGGACAGGGCTGAGACCCAGTACTTC. Protein: CASSFYKDRAETQYF.

The CDR3 DNA reads as TGTGCCAGCAGTGAACAGGGATCCAATGAGCAGTTCTTC. This translates into CASSEQGSNEQFF. The V gene is TRBV6-1, the J gene TRBJ2-1, with D possibly being TRBD1 (5 bases). This CDR3 has 13 amino acids. Trimming took off 2 bases at V and 6 bases at J, with 8 bases between the two ends. CDR1 and CDR2 (germline): MNHNS, SASEGT.

V is TRBV9 and J is TRBJ2-1; 7 bases map to TRBD2. Trimming took 0 bases from V and 8 from J; bases not matched to a gene: 11. This CDR3 contains 16 residues. Germline V gene data show CDR1 as SGDLS and CDR2 as YYNGEE. The CDR3 region has the DNA TGTGCCAGCAGCGTAGGTGTTGGAGCGGGGAATTATGAGCAGTTCTTC. It encodes CASSVGVGAGNYEQFF.

This chain joins TRBV7-2 and TRBJ1-5; TRBD1 aligns across 7 bases. With 8 bases clipped from V and 9 bases from J, the junction kept 10 bases outside the gene matches. The CDR3 loop spans 13 amino acids. Germline lookup yields CDR1 SGHTA and CDR2 FQGNSA. This CDR3 is CASSKGGMLPQHF. The CDR3 coding sequence is TGTGCCAGCTCTAAAGGGGGCATGTTGCCCCAGCATTTT.

V is TRBV9 and J is TRBJ2-1; 7 nucleotides agree with TRBD1. CDR3 size: 14 residues. Germline trimming cut 2 bases from V and 7 bases from J; bases unmatched to any gene: 6. Germline V gene data show CDR1 as SGDLS and CDR2 as YYNGEE. CDR3 region: CASSVARGSNEQFF. CDR3 sequence (DNA): TGTGCCAGCAGCGTTGCCAGGGGGTCGAATGAGCAGTTCTTC.

This chain uses TRBV27 with TRBJ2-1; tentative D call: TRBD2 (6 bases). Trimming shortened V by 6 bases and J by 0 bases, and 12 bases separated the two germline ends. CDR1 MNHEY and CDR2 SMNVEV come from the germline V gene (reference sequence). The CDR3 totals 15 residues. CDR3 protein: CASRASAYSYNEQFF. CDR3 nucleotide sequence: TGTGCCAGCAGGGCTAGCGCATACTCCTACAATGAGCAGTTCTTC.

The chain recombines TRBV24-1 with TRBJ2-3; 7 bases agree with TRBD1. The V gene end was trimmed by 5 bases and the J gene end by 2 bases; junction bases not matched to a gene: 12. This CDR3 has 17 amino acids. Germline V lookup: CDR1 KGHDR, CDR2 SFDVKD. Here the CDR3 reads CATSAPPGTDNTDTQYF. CDR3 in DNA: TGTGCCACCAGTGCCCCCCCCGGGACAGACAACACAGATACGCAGTATTTT.

V usage is TRBV6-1 and J usage is TRBJ1-2; no firm D call. The germline CDR1 and CDR2 sequences are MNHNS and SASEGT. The CDR3 loop spans 11 amino acids. The ends were cut back, 3 bases at V and 4 bases at J, with 3 bases in the middle. CDR3: CASSEAYGYTF. The CDR3 region has the DNA TGTGCCAGCAGTGAGGCCTATGGCTACACCTTC.

The chain recombines TRBV7-3 with TRBJ2-3; 12 bases fit TRBD2. The CDR3 sequence is 19 residues long. Trimming at V came to 4 bases and at J to 5 bases, leaving 16 bases not matched to a gene. Germline V lookup: CDR1 SGHTA, CDR2 FQGTGA. The CDR3 spells CASSSGLAGHRRGGDTQYF. CDR3 bases: TGTGCCAGCAGCTCCGGACTAGCGGGGCACCGACGAGGGGGAGATACGCAGTATTTT.

This clone was counted between two and nine times. The chain has TRBV2 and TRBJ1-2; D remains ambiguous. Germline values: CDR1 SNHLY, CDR2 FYNNEI. The CDR3 is made up of 12 amino acids. Trimming stripped 1 base from V and 4 bases from J, with 4 bases between. Here the CDR3 reads CASSEDSYGYTF. DNA for the CDR3: TGTGCCAGCAGTGAAGACAGCTATGGCTACACCTTC.

The DNA of the CDR3 is TGTGCCAGTAACCCCCTCGGGAGATACACTGAAGCTTTCTTT. Amino acid sequence: CASNPLGRYTEAFF. This chain connects TRBV19 to TRBJ1-1; D remains ambiguous. The CDR3 contains 14 residues. Germline V gene lookup returns CDR1 LNHDA and CDR2 SQIVND (reference sequence). Trimming took off 7 bases at V and 3 bases at J, with 15 bases between the two ends.

The rearrangement uses TRBV3-1 (or the pseudogene TRBV3-2) and TRBJ2-3, with TRBD2 matching 11 bases. Germline loops: CDR1 LGHDT, CDR2 YNNKEL (reference sequence). Germline trimming cut 0 bases from V and 4 bases from J; bases unmatched to any gene: 3. CDR3 length: 16 residues. This CDR3 is CASSQDPTSGADTQYF. CDR3 bases: TGTGCCAGCAGCCAAGATCCGACTAGCGGGGCAGATACGCAGTATTTT.

This clone occurred once. The gene calls are TRBV5-6 and TRBJ1-2, with D perhaps matching TRBD1 (5 bases). The V gene's germline CDR1 is SGHDT and CDR2 YYEEEE. The CDR3 extends over 16 amino acids. V lost 5 bases, J lost 1 base, and 18 bases lay in between. The CDR3 DNA follows: TGTGCCAGCAGTTTATACCCCGGGGGGGGTAACTATGGCTACACCTTC. Translated: CASSLYPGGGNYGYTF.

The gene calls are TRBV5-4 and TRBJ2-5, with D uncertain. CDR3 length: 16 residues. The V end lost 4 bases, the J end lost 1 base, and 17 bases lay between the germline ends. Germline CDR1 is SGHNT and CDR2 is YYREEE (reference sequence). CDR3 bases: TGTGCCAGCAGCCCCCCGTTACGCGGAGCCCAAGAGACCCAGTACTTC. It is translated as CASSPPLRGAQETQYF. Combining the CDR3 with reference TRBV5-4 and TRBJ2-5 gives the whole variable domain ETGVTQSPTHLIKTRGQQVTLRCSSQSGHNTVSWYQQALGQGPQFIFQYYREEENGRGNFPPRFSGLQFPNYSSELNVNALELDDSALYLCASSPPLRGAQETQYFGPGTRLLVL.

The genes are TRBV25-1 and TRBJ1-5; 8 bases map to TRBD1. This CDR3 is built from 15 residues. CDR1 is MGHDK, CDR2 SYGVNS, per germline. The junction had 6 bases not matched to a gene; V was cut back by 4 bases and J by 4 bases. CDR3 residues: CASSAGQGYNQPQHF. In nucleotides, the CDR3 is TGTGCCAGCAGTGCCGGACAGGGATATAATCAGCCCCAGCATTTT.

Comments on this clone: It is unclear where the CDR3 begins or ends on the DNA, so no DNA is shown, and the CDR3 is as TCRdb lists it. This chain joins TRBV12-1 and TRBJ1-5. TRBV12-1 is given as a pseudogene. The CDR3 extends over 20 residues, inclusive of both ends. The CDR3 sequence is CASSLGTPQGVGGGNQPQHF.

Of note for this clone: This sample also contains other DNA sequences that code for the same CDR3. V gene TRBV6-5 combines with J gene TRBJ2-7; 8 nucleotides match TRBD1. V shed 0 bases, J shed 3 bases, and the junction held 1 base outside the gene matches. The germline gives CDR1 MNHEY, CDR2 SVGAGI. The CDR3 contains 14 residues. The CDR3 sequence: CASSYSGTGYEQYF. The CDR3 DNA reads TGTGCCAGCAGTTACTCGGGGACAGGCTACGAGCAGTACTTC.

The chain combines TRBV5-1 with TRBJ2-3; 12 nucleotides agree with TRBD2. This CDR3 is 16 amino acids long. The germline CDR1 and CDR2 sequences are SGHRS and YFSETQ. V lost 4 bases and J lost 0; bases outside the gene matches: 3. The CDR3, as DNA: TGCGCCAGCAGCGGTGGGACTAGCGGGAGCACAGATACGCAGTATTTT. This translates into CASSGGTSGSTDTQYF.

This clone was detected only a few times. The rearrangement links TRBV3-1 (or the pseudogene TRBV3-2) to TRBJ2-7; D is undetermined. V was trimmed by 2 bases and J by 6 bases, leaving 5 bases between them. CDR3 size: 11 residues. Germline V lookup: CDR1 LGHDT, CDR2 YNNKEL (reference sequence). This CDR3 is CASSQHSEQYF. The CDR3 DNA sequence: TGTGCCAGCAGCCAACACAGCGAGCAGTACTTC.

The J gene is TRBJ2-2, the V gene TRBV5-1, with D possibly matching TRBD1 (6 bases). Germline CDR1 SGHRS, CDR2 YFSETQ. CDR3 length equals 16 residues. The V end lost 4 bases, the J end lost 0 bases, and 13 bases lay between the germline ends. The CDR3 is CASSLAGTTNTGELFF. CDR3 nucleotides: TGCGCCAGCAGCCTCGCTGGGACAACGAACACCGGGGAGCTGTTTTTT.

The chain joins TRBV29-1 to TRBJ2-1, with TRBD2 identical over 9 bases. Germline V gene sequence: CDR1 SQVTM, CDR2 ANQGSEA. This CDR3 has 14 amino acids. With V trimmed by 3 bases and J by 7 bases, 7 bases remained unmatched. The CDR3 DNA sequence: TGCAGCGTTGAGCGGGAGGGCCACAGGAATGAGCAGTTCTTC. It yields the protein CSVEREGHRNEQFF.

The chain couples TRBV9 to TRBJ2-6, with TRBD1 as a possible D gene (6 bases). Between the trimmed V and J ends, which lost 4 bases and 0 bases, there was a span of 11 bases. CDR1 is SGDLS, CDR2 YYNGEE, per germline. The CDR3 has 16 amino acids. The CDR3 protein is CASSTGQTSGANVLTF. CDR3 nucleotides: TGTGCCAGCAGCACCGGACAGACCTCTGGGGCCAACGTCCTGACTTTC.

The rearrangement links TRBV5-6 to TRBJ1-3; a weak D match, TRBD1 (6 bases). Germline loops: CDR1 SGHDT, CDR2 YYEEEE. Trimming pared 5 bases from V and 0 bases from J, leaving 12 bases between. The length of the CDR3 is 15 residues. This CDR3 is CASRTQGGSGNTIYF. Written as DNA, the CDR3 is TGTGCCAGCAGGACTCAAGGGGGCTCTGGAAACACCATATATTTT.